This TCR beta chain comes out of a study of shared clonotypes between healthy human individuals. In the case of this clone: What it binds is not known.

Splitting of CD4+ cells produced CD45RA+ naive and CD45RA-negative memory subsets. The assay was run at deep level. Clones were read by immunoSEQ multiplex PCR, and TCRdb kept only the in-frame ones, dropping some. The sample carries 2.3 million or so clones, approximately 93% recorded once. Per germline, CDR1 SGDLS and CDR2 YYNGEE. The CDR3 consists of 15 residues. V was cut by 0 bases and J by 3 bases, with 10 bases left in between. Study-wide results and caveats: In several donors, around 5% of naive CD4 clonotypes appeared in common. Limitation of the genetic and exposure-history diversity represented came from the few donors.

The genes are TRBV9 and TRBJ1-3, with D maybe TRBD1 (6 bases). The sequenced sample was naive CD4+ T cells from PBMCs. Subset meaning: CD45RA+ positively selected. The source of this sequence is a man aged 18 to 30 in good health. Some clones in this sample may be carry-over from other donors' samples. In DNA form, the CDR3 reads TGTGCCAGCAGCGTAGTGGGGGCAGGTGGAAACACCATATATTTT. It encodes CASSVVGAGGNTIYF.